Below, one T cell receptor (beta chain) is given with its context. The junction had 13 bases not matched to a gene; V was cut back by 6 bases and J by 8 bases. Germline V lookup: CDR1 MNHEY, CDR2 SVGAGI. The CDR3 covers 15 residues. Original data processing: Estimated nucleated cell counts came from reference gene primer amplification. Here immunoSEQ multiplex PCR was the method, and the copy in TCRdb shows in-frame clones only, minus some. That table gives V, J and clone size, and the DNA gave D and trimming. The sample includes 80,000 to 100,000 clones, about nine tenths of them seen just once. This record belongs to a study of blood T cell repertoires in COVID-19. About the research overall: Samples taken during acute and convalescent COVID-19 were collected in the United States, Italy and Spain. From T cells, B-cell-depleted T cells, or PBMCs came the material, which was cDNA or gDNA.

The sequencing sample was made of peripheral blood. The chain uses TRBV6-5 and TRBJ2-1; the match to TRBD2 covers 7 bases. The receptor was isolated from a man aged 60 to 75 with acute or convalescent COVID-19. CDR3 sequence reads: CASRPRRTRLDEQFF. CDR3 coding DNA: TGTGCCAGCAGACCTCGCCGGACTAGATTAGATGAGCAGTTCTTC.